Shown below are 11 T cell receptor beta chains from a single sample sequenced in a study of T cells after yellow fever vaccination. TCRdb re-derived calls from the 5' RACE reads in MiXCR, one entry per CDR3 protein. The table records nearly 350,000 distinct CDR3 sequences, around 8.1% of them present only once. The source material was PBMCs, sampled 45 days after the first yellow fever vaccination. Receptor source: a man younger than 30 who received the YFV17D yellow fever vaccine.

V gene TRBV27 combines with J gene TRBJ2-7; no clear D. CDR1 is MNHEY, CDR2 SMNVEV, per germline (reference sequence). This CDR3 has 13 amino acids. V was cut by 5 bases and J by 2 bases, with 10 bases left in between. CDR3 amino acids: CASSPRGAYEQYV. CDR3 nucleotide sequence: TGTGCCAGCAGTCCGCGTGGGGCCTACGAGCAGTACGTC.

In its sample, this clonotype was seen a few times. The chain has TRBV5-1 and TRBJ2-3; D gene unclear. The CDR3 covers 14 residues. V was cut by 4 bases and J by 2 bases, with 11 bases left in between. Per germline, CDR1 SGHRS and CDR2 YFSETQ. The CDR3 DNA reads as TGCGCCAGCAGCCCTCGTCTGGACACAGATACGCAGTATTTT. Its protein product is CASSPRLDTDTQYF.

This clonotype was seen a handful of times. The rearrangement joins TRBV11-1 to TRBJ2-5, with 10 bases that match TRBD2. Germline V gives CDR1 SGHAT, CDR2 FQDESV (reference sequence). The V and J ends lost 4 bases and 4 bases, in that order; junction bases with no gene match: 12. The CDR3 totals 17 residues. The CDR3 DNA sequence: TGTGCCAGCAGCTATCAGCGGGGGGGAGTTGGAGGAGAGACCCAGTACTTC. It encodes CASSYQRGGVGGETQYF.

The V gene is TRBV4-3, the J gene TRBJ1-5; possibly TRBD1 for D (5 bases). CDR1 and CDR2 from the germline V gene are LGHNA and YSLEER. There are 15 residues in the CDR3. Trimming took 4 bases from V and 6 from J, leaving 16 bases between them. The DNA of the CDR3 is TGCGCCAGCAGCCGAGCACACGGGGGAAGTCAGCCCCAGCATTTT. Protein product: CASSRAHGGSQPQHF.

The chain carries TRBV25-1 and TRBJ1-5, with D possibly matching TRBD1 (5 bases). This CDR3 is 14 amino acids long. V was trimmed by 6 bases and J by 2 bases, leaving 11 bases between them. Germline V gene lookup returns CDR1 MGHDK and CDR2 SYGVNS. The CDR3 here is CASRDTYGNQPQHF. In DNA form, the CDR3 reads TGTGCCAGCAGGGACACCTATGGCAATCAGCCCCAGCATTTT.

This clonotype was counted between two and nine times. This chain links TRBV7-6 with TRBJ2-5; 16 nucleotides agree with TRBD2. There are 19 residues in the CDR3. Trimming took 1 base from V and 4 from J; bases not matched to a gene: 9. The germline gives CDR1 SGHVS, CDR2 FNYEAQ. The CDR3 DNA sequence: TGTGCCAGCAGCTTAGTTGTCGGGACTAGCGGGGGGGCGCTAGAGACCCAGTACTTC. Translation gives CASSLVVGTSGGALETQYF.

In this sample, this clonotype turned up a few times. J is TRBJ1-4 and V is TRBV4-3; no firm D call. Trimming cost V 4 bases and J 6 bases, with 9 bases left between them. CDR1 LGHNA and CDR2 YSLEER come from the germline V gene. This CDR3 contains 13 residues. CDR3 protein: CASSRNPDEKLFF. For the CDR3, the DNA is TGCGCCAGCAGCCGTAACCCGGATGAAAAACTGTTTTTT.

This clonotype showed up many times. This sequence joins TRBV7-2 and TRBJ2-1, with D possibly matching TRBD1 (6 bases). Looked up from germline, CDR1 is SGHTA and CDR2 is FQGNSA. V was cut by 7 bases and J by 3 bases, with 16 bases left in between. The CDR3 is 15 residues long. The CDR3 nucleotides read TGTGCCAGCACCATCCCAAGGGGGTTCTACAATGAGCAGTTCTTC. It encodes CASTIPRGFYNEQFF.

The chain links TRBV20-1 to TRBJ2-1; the match to TRBD1 covers 12 bases. V lost 6 bases and J lost 8; bases outside the gene matches: 8. This CDR3 region has 14 residues. Germline lookup yields CDR1 DFQATT and CDR2 SNEGSKA (reference sequence). The CDR3 region has the DNA TGCAGTGCACCCGGGACAGGGGGCTCAGATGAGCAGTTCTTC. It specifies CSAPGTGGSDEQFF.

There are a few counts of this clonotype. This rearrangement joins TRBV6-6 to TRBJ1-3, with D unresolved. V was shortened by 6 bases and J by 11 bases, with 11 bases between the two germline ends. This CDR3 contains 11 residues. Germline V gives CDR1 MNHNY, CDR2 SVGAGI (reference sequence). Here the CDR3 DNA reads TGTGCCAGCAGCCCGTACTCGGCCATATATTTT. As protein: CASSPYSAIYF.

This clonotype has only a few counts. This sequence joins TRBV4-3 and TRBJ1-2, with no clear D. V was shortened by 1 base and J by 5 bases, with 8 bases between the two germline ends. This CDR3 contains 13 residues. CDR1 LGHNA and CDR2 YSLEER come from the germline V gene. CDR3 residues: CASSQGGAYGYTF. In nucleotides, the CDR3 is TGCGCCAGCAGCCAAGGAGGAGCGTATGGCTACACCTTC.